This T cell receptor (beta chain) was sequenced in a study of shared clonotypes between healthy human individuals. The overall study: Each donor had three CD4 naive, three CD4 memory, two CD8 naive and one CD8 memory plate.

Note on this clone: Its antigen remains unknown.

J was trimmed by 5 bases and V by 4 bases; bases with no gene match: 15. Germline CDR1 SGDLS, CDR2 YYNGEE. The CDR3 contains 17 residues. Each subset's genomic DNA was split evenly across several immunoSEQ plates. How the authors handled the data: There were no quality scores in the junction-only immunoSEQ sequences, so filtering differed. Some clones are missing from TCRdb's copy, which holds only in-frame ones; the method was immunoSEQ multiplex PCR. That table is the source of V, J and clone size, and D and trimming were worked out from the DNA. The sample has some 1.1 million clones; roughly 80% are singletons. General study results and limits: Roughly 5% of naive CD4 clonotypes were common to a few donors.

The gene calls are TRBV9 and TRBJ2-5; 9 nucleotides match TRBD2. The clonotype was recovered from a man younger than 30 in good health. Some clones in this sample may be carry-over from other donors' samples. The sample taken for sequencing was memory CD4+ T cells from PBMCs. As to subset: CD45RA-negative fraction. The CDR3, as DNA: TGTGCCAGCAGCCAAACCGAAGGAGCGGGAGGTATGGAGACCCAGTACTTC. Protein: CASSQTEGAGGMETQYF.